The clone carrying this T cell receptor (beta chain) turned up a few times. Each CDR3 protein is one row after TCRdb ran MiXCR on the 5' RACE reads. This table holds roughly 60,000 distinct CDR3 sequences, 10% to 15% found once. The data stem from a study of early T cells in non-severe SARS-CoV-2 infection. The CDR3 contains 13 residues. Trimming at V came to 0 bases and at J to 9 bases, leaving 4 bases not matched to a gene. The germline gives CDR1 GTSNPN, CDR2 SVGIG (reference sequence). The sample taken for sequencing was whole blood. The TCR was taken from an adult who was a healthcare worker with PCR-confirmed SARS-CoV-2 infection or an uninfected control (not recorded which). The chain carries TRBV30 and TRBJ1-1; 10 bases map to TRBD1. CDR3 nucleotides: TGTGCCTGGAGTGTCCGACAGGGGGCAAAAGCTTTCTTT. It is translated as CAWSVRQGAKAFF.